The 14 T cell receptor beta chains reported below all come from one sample, sequenced in a study of T cells in Graves' hyperthyroidism and ophthalmopathy. The TCR beta CDR3 regions underwent amplification using RNA transcripts as the source. First-round RT-PCR with HTBI primers amplified the TCR CDR3 region. TCRdb fed the multiplex PCR reads into MiXCR, producing one record per CDR3 protein. The repertoire includes hundreds of thousands of distinct CDR3 sequences, less than 20% of them detected once, and 7.5% to 8% sits in the top ten. Sequenced input: blood. Every receptor here comes from a woman aged 18-30 years with Graves' hyperthyroidism.

The rearrangement links TRBV6-1 to TRBJ1-4, with D uncertain. V was clipped by 6 bases and J by 1 base, with 15 bases between them. The CDR3 covers 16 residues. Germline V gives CDR1 MNHNS, CDR2 SASEGT. CDR3 protein: CASSSPSGVTNEKLFF. In DNA, the CDR3 is TGTGCCAGCAGCTCGCCCTCCGGGGTAACTAATGAAAAACTGTTTTTT.

This clonotype came up many times. The chain has TRBV20-1 and TRBJ1-4; D call uncertain. CDR3 length: 13 residues. The germline V and J ends were trimmed by 6 bases and 3 bases, with 11 bases remaining between them. CDR1 and CDR2 from the germline V gene are DFQATT and SNEGSKA (reference sequence). CDR3 DNA: TGCAGTGCCCCACAGTTCGCTAATGAAAAACTGTTTTTT. It codes for CSAPQFANEKLFF.

This clonotype has at least ten counts. The V gene is TRBV27, the J gene TRBJ2-7; D may be TRBD1 (6 bases). The CDR3 runs to 14 residues. The V end lost 3 bases, the J end lost 7 bases, and 16 bases lay between the germline ends. CDR1 and CDR2 (germline): MNHEY, SMNVEV (reference sequence). In DNA, the CDR3 is TGTGCCAGCAGTTTGAGGACAGAACAACGGGAGCAGTACTTC. It encodes CASSLRTEQREQYF.

This clonotype came up a few times. The genes are TRBV2 and TRBJ1-3; no definite D call. Per the germline V gene, CDR1 is SNHLY and CDR2 is FYNNEI. This CDR3 has 12 amino acids. With 6 bases removed from V and 5 bases from J, the gap between germline ends came to 8 bases. The CDR3 protein is CASRPQRNTIYF. CDR3 in DNA: TGTGCCAGCAGGCCCCAGAGAAACACCATATATTTT.

This clonotype appeared a few times. The gene calls are TRBV20-1 and TRBJ2-1; D remains unclear. This CDR3 is built from 8 residues. With 6 bases removed from V and 15 bases from J, the gap between germline ends came to 9 bases. Germline V lookup: CDR1 DFQATT, CDR2 SNEGSKA (reference sequence). The CDR3 region has the DNA TGCAGTGCCACCCCGAGGTTCTTC. Residues: CSATPRFF.

This clonotype was picked up many times. The rearrangement uses TRBV20-1 and TRBJ2-2, with 7 positions matching TRBD2. Looked up from germline, CDR1 is DFQATT and CDR2 is SNEGSKA (reference sequence). This CDR3 is built from 15 residues. J lost 4 bases, V lost 6 bases, and 11 bases had no gene match. The CDR3 nucleotides are TGCAGTGCCCGGGTCGCGGGAGCGGTCACCGGGGAGCTGTTTTTT. Translating gives CSARVAGAVTGELFF.

Many counts were recorded for this clonotype. The rearrangement uses TRBV7-6 and TRBJ2-5; 7 nucleotides match TRBD1. The germline V gene encodes CDR1 SGHVS and CDR2 FNYEAQ. The CDR3 has 12 residues. V gave up 5 bases and J gave up 5 bases; unmatched junction bases: 2. The CDR3 is CASSVQGETQYF. The CDR3 DNA is TGTGCCAGCAGCGTACAGGGGGAGACCCAGTACTTC.

The gene calls are TRBV11-2 and TRBJ2-7; D might be TRBD2 (5 bases). V dropped 6 bases and J dropped 4 bases, with 13 bases sitting between them. Germline V gene sequence: CDR1 SGHAT, CDR2 FQNNGV. This CDR3 comprises 13 residues. In nucleotides, the CDR3 is TGTGCCAGCAGTCCAATACGGGGTTACGAGCAGTACTTC. This sequence encodes CASSPIRGYEQYF.

This clonotype has ten or more counts. V usage is TRBV10-3 and J usage is TRBJ2-3; 10 nucleotides match TRBD2. CDR1 and CDR2 (germline): ENHRY, SYGVKD. This CDR3 spans 15 amino acids. V dropped 5 bases and J dropped 4; count of bases not matched to a gene: 6. The CDR3 DNA reads as TGTGCCATCAGTACCGCCACTAGCGGGGCAGATACGCAGTATTTT. Its translation: CAISTATSGADTQYF.

This clonotype occurred many times. This CDR3 is CASVGPGEDGSYEQYF. In DNA, the CDR3 is TGTGCCAGCGTGGGGCCAGGGGAGGATGGATCCTACGAGCAGTACTTC. V and J are TRBV6-1 and TRBJ2-7, with D perhaps given as TRBD1 or TRBD2 (6 bases each). In germline, CDR1 is MNHNS, CDR2 SASEGT. This CDR3 contains 16 residues. The V end lost 8 bases, the J end lost 1 base, and 21 bases lay between the germline ends.

This clonotype was observed at least ten times. CDR3 nucleotide sequence: TGCAGTGCTAGACGGATCGCAGGGGAAGCTTTCTTT. This gives the protein CSARRIAGEAFF. The chain recombines TRBV20-1 with TRBJ1-1; D is perhaps TRBD1 (5 bases). This CDR3 spans 12 amino acids. The V end was cut by 2 bases, the J end by 8 bases, with 12 bases between. Germline V gene sequence: CDR1 DFQATT, CDR2 SNEGSKA (reference sequence).

This clonotype was observed a handful of times. The V call is TRBV19, the J call TRBJ1-6; the D gene is possibly TRBD1 (5 bases). Trimming removed 5 bases at V and 11 bases at J, with 13 bases between. CDR3 size: 13 residues. Germline V gene sequence: CDR1 LNHDA, CDR2 SQIVND (reference sequence). This CDR3 is CASSRGGTTPLHF. The CDR3 nucleotides are TGTGCCAGTAGTCGTGGGGGGACGACACCCCTCCACTTT.

This clonotype was recorded at least ten times. The chain uses TRBV6-1 and TRBJ2-5; a weak D match, TRBD2 (6 bases). The CDR3 is made up of 12 amino acids. Germline V gene sequence: CDR1 MNHNS, CDR2 SASEGT. Trimming stripped 2 bases from V and 5 bases from J, with 6 bases between. In DNA form, the CDR3 reads TGTGCCAGCAGTGAACTAGCGGAGACCCAGTACTTC. Translation: CASSELAETQYF.

The sample holds many counts of this clonotype. The chain uses TRBV20-1 and TRBJ1-5, with 8 positions matching TRBD1. Germline V gene data show CDR1 as DFQATT and CDR2 as SNEGSKA (reference sequence). After removal of 4 bases from V and 4 bases from J, the junction contained 12 bases not matched to a gene. CDR3 length equals 16 residues. The CDR3 sequence: CSATLGPQGANQPQHF. The CDR3 DNA is TGCAGTGCTACGCTCGGCCCGCAGGGGGCAAATCAGCCCCAGCATTTT.